Sequencing of this TCR beta chain was carried out in a study of blood T cells in healthy people across ages. Overall study findings and caveats: The study lacked donor CMV status, which possibly confounded expanded clonotype changes.

It was with a sample-barcoded 5' primer and a J-beta primer mix that a second PCR of roughly 6 to 11 cycles was run. TCRdb reprocessed the 5' RACE reads with MiXCR, giving one entry per CDR3 protein. The sample records hundreds of thousands of distinct CDR3 sequences, about 52% being singletons. V lost 5 bases and J lost 3; bases outside the gene matches: 10. CDR1 and CDR2 (germline): SGHTA, FQGNSA. The CDR3 contains 16 residues. About this clonotype: Its antigen remains unidentified.

The TCR comes from a woman aged 55-69 years in good health. The J gene is TRBJ2-5, the V gene TRBV7-2, with 9 bases identical to TRBD2. The sample was blood. The CDR3 reads CASSRLAGPVEETQYF. The CDR3 nucleotides read TGTGCCAGCAGCCGGCTAGCGGGACCGGTCGAAGAGACCCAGTACTTC. The variable domain in full, with the rest retrieved from reference TRBV7-2 and TRBJ2-5, is GAGVSQSPSNKVTEKGKDVELRCDPISGHTALYWYRQSLGQGLEFLIYFQGNSAPDKSGLPSDRFSAERTGGSVSTLTIQRTQQEDSAVYLCASSRLAGPVEETQYFGPGTRLLVL.